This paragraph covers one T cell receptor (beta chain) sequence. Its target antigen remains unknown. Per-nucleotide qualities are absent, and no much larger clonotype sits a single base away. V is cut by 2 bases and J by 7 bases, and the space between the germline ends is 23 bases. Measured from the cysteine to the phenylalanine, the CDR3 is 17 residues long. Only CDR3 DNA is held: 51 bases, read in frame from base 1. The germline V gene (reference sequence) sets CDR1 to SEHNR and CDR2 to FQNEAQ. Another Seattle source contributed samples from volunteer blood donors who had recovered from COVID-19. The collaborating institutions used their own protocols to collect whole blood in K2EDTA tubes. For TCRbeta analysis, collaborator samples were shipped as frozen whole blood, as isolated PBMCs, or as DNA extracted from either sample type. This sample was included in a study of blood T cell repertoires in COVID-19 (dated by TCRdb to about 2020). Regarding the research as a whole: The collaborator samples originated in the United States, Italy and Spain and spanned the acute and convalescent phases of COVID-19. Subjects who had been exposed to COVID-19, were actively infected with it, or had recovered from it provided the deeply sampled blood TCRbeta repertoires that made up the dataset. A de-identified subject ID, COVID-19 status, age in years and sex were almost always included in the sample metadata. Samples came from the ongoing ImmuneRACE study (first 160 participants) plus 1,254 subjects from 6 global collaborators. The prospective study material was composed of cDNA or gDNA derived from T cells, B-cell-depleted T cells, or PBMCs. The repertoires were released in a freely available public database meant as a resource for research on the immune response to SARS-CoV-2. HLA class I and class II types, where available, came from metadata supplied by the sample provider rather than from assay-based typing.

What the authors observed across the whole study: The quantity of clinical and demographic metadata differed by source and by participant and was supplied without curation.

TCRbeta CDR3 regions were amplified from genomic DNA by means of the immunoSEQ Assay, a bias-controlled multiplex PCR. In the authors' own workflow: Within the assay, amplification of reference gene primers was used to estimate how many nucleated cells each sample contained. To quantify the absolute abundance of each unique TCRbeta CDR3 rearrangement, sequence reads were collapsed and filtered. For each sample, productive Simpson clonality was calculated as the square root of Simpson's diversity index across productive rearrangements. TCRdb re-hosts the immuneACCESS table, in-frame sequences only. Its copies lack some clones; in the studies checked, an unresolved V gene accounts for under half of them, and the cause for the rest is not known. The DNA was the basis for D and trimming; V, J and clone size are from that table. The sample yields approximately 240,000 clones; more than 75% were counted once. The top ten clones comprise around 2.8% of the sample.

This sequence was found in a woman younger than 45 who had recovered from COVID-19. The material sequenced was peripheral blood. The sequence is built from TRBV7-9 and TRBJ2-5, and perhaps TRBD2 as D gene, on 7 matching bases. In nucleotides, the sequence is TGTGCCAGCAGCTTAAGGAGCGGGGACAAGTTATTTGGGACCCAGTACTTC. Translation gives CASSLRSGDKLFGTQYF.